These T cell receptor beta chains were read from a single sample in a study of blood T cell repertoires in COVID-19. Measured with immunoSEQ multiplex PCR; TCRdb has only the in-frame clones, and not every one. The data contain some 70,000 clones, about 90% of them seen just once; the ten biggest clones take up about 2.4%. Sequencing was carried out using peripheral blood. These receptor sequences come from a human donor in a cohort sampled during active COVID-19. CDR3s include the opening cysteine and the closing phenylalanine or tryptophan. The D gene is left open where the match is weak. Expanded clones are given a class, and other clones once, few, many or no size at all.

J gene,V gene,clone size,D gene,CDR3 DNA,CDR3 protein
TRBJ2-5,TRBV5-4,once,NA,TGTGCCAGCAGCCGGACAGTTGGGTCGGAGACCCAGTACTTC,CASSRTVGSETQYF
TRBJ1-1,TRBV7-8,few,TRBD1,TGTGCCAGCAGCCTACGCGGACAGGAGATAGCTTTCTTT,CASSLRGQEIAFF
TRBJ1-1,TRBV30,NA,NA,TGTGCCTCAGACGGAGTGAACACTGAAGCTTTCTTT,CASDGVNTEAFF
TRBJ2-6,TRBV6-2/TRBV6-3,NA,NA,TGTGCCAGCAGTTACCCTACAGACGGAGGGGCCAACGTCCTGACTTTC,CASSYPTDGGANVLTF
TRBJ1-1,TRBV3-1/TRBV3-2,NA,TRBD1,TGTGCCAGCAGCCTAAACAGGGGAACTGAAGCTTTCTTT,CASSLNRGTEAFF
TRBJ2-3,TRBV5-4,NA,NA,TGTGCCAGCAGCCTAGACACAGATACGCAGTATTTT,CASSLDTDTQYF
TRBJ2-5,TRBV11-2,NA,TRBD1,TGTGCCAGCAGCTTCACGACAGGGAAAGAGACCCAGTACTTC,CASSFTTGKETQYF
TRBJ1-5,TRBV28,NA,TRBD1,TGTGCCAGCCGACAGGGATATAGCAATCAGCCCCAGCATTTT,CASRQGYSNQPQHF
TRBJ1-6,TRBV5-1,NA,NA,TGCGCCAGCAGCTTGGATCGGGATAATTCACCCCTCCACTTT,CASSLDRDNSPLHF
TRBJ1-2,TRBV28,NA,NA,TGTGCCAGCAGTTTAGACGGACAGTTCTATGGCTACACCTTC,CASSLDGQFYGYTF
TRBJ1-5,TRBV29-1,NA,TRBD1,TGCAGCGTTGAGGTCGCGGCAGGGGGGAATCAGCCCCAGCATTTT,CSVEVAAGGNQPQHF
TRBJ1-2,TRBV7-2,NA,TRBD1,TGTGCCAGCAGCTTATGGGACAGGGGTGGCTACACCTTC,CASSLWDRGGYTF
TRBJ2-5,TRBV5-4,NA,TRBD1,TGTGCCAGCAGCTTGACAGGACAGGGTTCTGGCCAAGAGACCCAGTACTTC,CASSLTGQGSGQETQYF
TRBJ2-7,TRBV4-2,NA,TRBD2,TGTGCCAGCAGCCAAGCGCCCAGCGGGAGGTCTCCCTACGAGCAGTACTTC,CASSQAPSGRSPYEQYF
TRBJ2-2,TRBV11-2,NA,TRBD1,TGTGCCAGCAGCTTACAGGGGGCAGAGACCGGGGAGCTGTTTTTT,CASSLQGAETGELFF
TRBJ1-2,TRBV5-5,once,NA,TGTGCCAGCAGCTTGGGGCCAGGATACGGCTACACCTTC,CASSLGPGYGYTF
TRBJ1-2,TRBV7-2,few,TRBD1,TGTGCCAGCAGCTCCCGGGACAGGGGTCTCTACACCTTC,CASSSRDRGLYTF
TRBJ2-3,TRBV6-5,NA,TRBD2,TGTGCCAGCAACCCGACTAGCGGAGTCCCAGATACGCAGTATTTT,CASNPTSGVPDTQYF
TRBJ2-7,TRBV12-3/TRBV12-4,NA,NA,TGTGCCAGCAGTTTAATCTTCGGCGAGCAGTACTTC,CASSLIFGEQYF
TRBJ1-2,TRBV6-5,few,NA,TGTGCCAGCAGTCTAGCAACGGAGTATGGCTACACCTTC,CASSLATEYGYTF
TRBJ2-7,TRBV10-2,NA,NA,TGCGCCAGCAGCTCCGGGACTGCCCTGGACGAGCAGTACTTC,CASSSGTALDEQYF
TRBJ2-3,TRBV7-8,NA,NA,TGTGCCAGCAGTCGAGCCCGACTAGTGACAGATACGCAGTATTTT,CASSRARLVTDTQYF
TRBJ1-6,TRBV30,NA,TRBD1,TGTGCCTGGACATCCGGGGACAGCTCCTATAATTCACCCCTCCACTTT,CAWTSGDSSYNSPLHF
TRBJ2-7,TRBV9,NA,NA,TGTGCCAGCAGCTCCGGGCAGGGCTACGAGCAGTACTTC,CASSSGQGYEQYF
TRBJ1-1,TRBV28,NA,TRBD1,TGTGCCAGCAGTTTATGGAACAGGGGTGTAAACACTGAAGCTTTCTTT,CASSLWNRGVNTEAFF
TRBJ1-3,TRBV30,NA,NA,TGTGCCTTAGGAGGCTCTGGAAACACCATATATTTT,CALGGSGNTIYF
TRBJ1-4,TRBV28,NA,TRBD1,TGTGCCAGCAGTTTAGACCCGACAGGGGAGGTCGAAAAACTGTTTTTT,CASSLDPTGEVEKLFF
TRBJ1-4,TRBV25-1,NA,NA,TGTGCCAGCACCACCACAGGTGAAAAACTGTTTTTT,CASTTTGEKLFF
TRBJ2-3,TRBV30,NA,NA,TGTGCCTGGAGTGTACTTTGGGAAGCTAGCGCCCCGGGGTATAGCACAGATACGCAGTATTTT,CAWSVLWEASAPGYSTDTQYF